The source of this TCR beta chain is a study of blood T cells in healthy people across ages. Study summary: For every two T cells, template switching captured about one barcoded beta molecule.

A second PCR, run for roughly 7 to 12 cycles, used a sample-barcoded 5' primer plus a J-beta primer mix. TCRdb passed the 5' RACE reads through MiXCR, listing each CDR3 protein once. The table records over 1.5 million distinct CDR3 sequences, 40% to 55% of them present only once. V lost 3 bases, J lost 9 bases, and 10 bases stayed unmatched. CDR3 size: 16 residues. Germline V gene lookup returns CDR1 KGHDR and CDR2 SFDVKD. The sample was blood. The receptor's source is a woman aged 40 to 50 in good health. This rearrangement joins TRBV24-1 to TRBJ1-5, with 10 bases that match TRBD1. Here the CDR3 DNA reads TGTGCCACCAGTGATACTCGACAGGGGGCAAGTCGGCCCCAGCATTTT. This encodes CATSDTRQGASRPQHF.